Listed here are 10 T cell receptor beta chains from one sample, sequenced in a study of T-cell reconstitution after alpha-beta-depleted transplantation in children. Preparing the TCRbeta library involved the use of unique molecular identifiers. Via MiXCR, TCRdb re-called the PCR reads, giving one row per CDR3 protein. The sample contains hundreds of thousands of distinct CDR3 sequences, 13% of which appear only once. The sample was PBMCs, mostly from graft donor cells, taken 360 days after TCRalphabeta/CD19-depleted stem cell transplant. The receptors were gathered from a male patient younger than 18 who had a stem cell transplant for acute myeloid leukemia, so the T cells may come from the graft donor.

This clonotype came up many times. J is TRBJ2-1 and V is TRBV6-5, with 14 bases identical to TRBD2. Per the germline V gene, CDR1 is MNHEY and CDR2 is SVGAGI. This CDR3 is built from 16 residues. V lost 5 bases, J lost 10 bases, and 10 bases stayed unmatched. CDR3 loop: CASSRARLAGGPEQFF. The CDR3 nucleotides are TGTGCCAGCAGTCGAGCCCGACTAGCGGGAGGGCCGGAGCAGTTCTTC.

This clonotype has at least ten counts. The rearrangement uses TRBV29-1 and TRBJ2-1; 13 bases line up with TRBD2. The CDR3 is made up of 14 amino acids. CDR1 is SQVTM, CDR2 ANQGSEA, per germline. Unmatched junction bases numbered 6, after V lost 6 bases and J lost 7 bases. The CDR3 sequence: CSVGGLAGLNEQFF. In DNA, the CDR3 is TGCAGCGTGGGGGGACTAGCGGGACTTAATGAGCAGTTCTTC.

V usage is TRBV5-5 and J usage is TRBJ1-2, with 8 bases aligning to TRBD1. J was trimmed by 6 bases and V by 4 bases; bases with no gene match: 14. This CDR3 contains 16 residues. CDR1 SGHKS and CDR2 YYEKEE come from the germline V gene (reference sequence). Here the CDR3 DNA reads TGTGCCAGCAGCCGCAACGACAGGGGCGGGGGTGATGGCTACACCTTC. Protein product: CASSRNDRGGGDGYTF. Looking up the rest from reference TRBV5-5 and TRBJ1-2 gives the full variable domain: DAGVTQSPTHLIKTRGQQVTLRCSPISGHKSVSWYQQVLGQGPQFIFQYYEKEERGRGNFPDRFSARQFPNYSSELNVNALLLGDSALYLCASSRNDRGGGDGYTFGSGTRLTVV.

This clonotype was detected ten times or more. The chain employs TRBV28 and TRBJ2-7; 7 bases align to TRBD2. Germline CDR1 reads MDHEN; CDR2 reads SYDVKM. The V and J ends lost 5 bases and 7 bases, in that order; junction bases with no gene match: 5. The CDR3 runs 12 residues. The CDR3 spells CASSPGLGEQYF. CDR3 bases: TGTGCCAGCAGTCCCGGACTAGGGGAGCAGTACTTC.

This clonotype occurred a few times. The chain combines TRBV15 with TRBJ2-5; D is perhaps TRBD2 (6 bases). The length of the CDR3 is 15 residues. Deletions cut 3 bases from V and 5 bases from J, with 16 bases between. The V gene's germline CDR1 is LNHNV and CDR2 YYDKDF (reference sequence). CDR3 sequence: CATSRRGGIGETQYF. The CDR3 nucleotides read TGTGCCACCAGCAGGAGGGGCGGGATTGGGGAGACCCAGTACTTC. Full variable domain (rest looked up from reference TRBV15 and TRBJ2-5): DAMVIQNPRYQVTQFGKPVTLSCSQTLNHNVMYWYQQKSSQAPKLLFHYYDKDFNNEADTPDNFQSRRPNTSFCFLDIRSPGLGDTAMYLCATSRRGGIGETQYFGPGTRLLVL.

For the CDR3, the DNA is TGTGCCAGCAGCACTTGGGGTCCGGGCACAGTCTACGAGCAGTACTTC. Protein sequence: CASSTWGPGTVYEQYF. This chain links TRBV28 with TRBJ2-7; unclear D gene. Germline-derived CDR1 and CDR2 are MDHEN and SYDVKM. Trimming took off 6 bases at V and 3 bases at J, with 21 bases between the two ends. CDR3 length: 16 residues.

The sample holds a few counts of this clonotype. The DNA of the CDR3 is TGTGCCAGCAGTTACTCCGGGGGGAACACTGAAGCTTTCTTT. Protein: CASSYSGGNTEAFF. The V call is TRBV6-5, the J call TRBJ1-1; the D gene is possibly TRBD1 (5 bases). The germline V gene has CDR1 MNHEY and CDR2 SVGAGI. The CDR3 has 14 residues. V dropped 0 bases and J dropped 1 base, with 6 bases sitting between them.

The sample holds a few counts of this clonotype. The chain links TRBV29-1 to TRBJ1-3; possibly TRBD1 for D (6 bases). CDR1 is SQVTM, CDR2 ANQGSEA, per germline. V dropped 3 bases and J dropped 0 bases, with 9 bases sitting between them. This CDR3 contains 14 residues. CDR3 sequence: CSVDVQGSGNTIYF. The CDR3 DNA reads TGCAGCGTTGACGTACAGGGCTCTGGAAACACCATATATTTT.

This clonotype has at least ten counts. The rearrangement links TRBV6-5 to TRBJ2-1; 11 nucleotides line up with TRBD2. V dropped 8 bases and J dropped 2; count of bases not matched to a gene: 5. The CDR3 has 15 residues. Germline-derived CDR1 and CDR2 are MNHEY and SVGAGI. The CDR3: CASATLAGAYNEQFF. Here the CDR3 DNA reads TGTGCCAGCGCGACACTAGCGGGGGCCTACAATGAGCAGTTCTTC.

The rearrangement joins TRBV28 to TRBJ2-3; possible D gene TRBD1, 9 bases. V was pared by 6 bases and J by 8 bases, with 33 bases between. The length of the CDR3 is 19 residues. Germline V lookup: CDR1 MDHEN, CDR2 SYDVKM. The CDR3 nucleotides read TGTGCCAGCAGCTCCCTCCGGGACAGGGAAAATCTCCTAGCGGGTACGCAGTATTTT. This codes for CASSSLRDRENLLAGTQYF.